The rows below give T cell receptor beta chains drawn from one sample of a study of shared clonotypes between healthy human individuals. Repertoires were generated with immunoSEQ multiplex PCR, while TCRdb's copy carries only in-frame clones and drops some. The sample shows around 500,000 clones, over 70% of them seen only once. The material sequenced was PBMCs. These receptors all come from a middle-aged woman in good health. Some clones in this sample may be carry-over from other donors' samples. The CDR3 runs from the conserved cysteine through the conserved F or W. Fields, in order: CDR3 protein, CDR3 DNA, clone size, V gene, J gene, D gene. A D gene is named only where the DNA matches it firmly. Only part of the rows carry a size: once, few, many, or a class if the clone is expanded.

CDR3aa: CASSLAAGAGDEQYF
CDR3nt: TGTGCCAGCAGCTTAGCGGCCGGGGCAGGGGACGAGCAGTACTTC
abundance: -
v_gene: TRBV7-6
j_gene: TRBJ2-7
d_gene: -

CDR3aa: CASSLQVETQYF
CDR3nt: TGTGCCAGCAGCTTGCAGGTAGAGACCCAGTACTTC
abundance: few
v_gene: TRBV7-9
j_gene: TRBJ2-5
d_gene: -

CDR3aa: CASSPTALNEKLFF
CDR3nt: TGTGCCAGCAGCCCGACAGCGCTAAATGAAAAACTGTTTTTT
abundance: -
v_gene: TRBV7-2
j_gene: TRBJ1-4
d_gene: -

CDR3aa: CASSLSTGGNTEAFF
CDR3nt: TGCGCCAGCAGCTTGTCGACAGGGGGGAACACTGAAGCTTTCTTT
abundance: few
v_gene: TRBV5-1
j_gene: TRBJ1-1
d_gene: TRBD1

CDR3aa: CASSELNGDEQFF
CDR3nt: TGCGCCAGCAGTGAGCTGAACGGGGACGAGCAGTTCTTC
abundance: -
v_gene: TRBV10-1
j_gene: TRBJ2-1
d_gene: -

CDR3aa: CASSPWDRVDYGYTF
CDR3nt: TGTGCCAGCAGTCCCTGGGACAGGGTAGACTATGGCTACACCTTC
abundance: -
v_gene: TRBV6-1
j_gene: TRBJ1-2
d_gene: TRBD1

CDR3aa: CASSQEFGANVLTF
CDR3nt: TGTGCCAGCAGCCAAGAATTCGGGGCCAACGTCCTGACTTTC
abundance: -
v_gene: TRBV4-2
j_gene: TRBJ2-6
d_gene: -

CDR3aa: CSVGGLAEKVDLNEQFF
CDR3nt: TGCAGCGTTGGGGGACTAGCGGAAAAGGTGGATTTGAATGAGCAGTTCTTC
abundance: -
v_gene: TRBV29-1
j_gene: TRBJ2-1
d_gene: TRBD2

CDR3aa: CASSPDRGGTQYF
CDR3nt: TGTGCCAGCAGCCCGGACCGGGGGGGGACCCAGTACTTC
abundance: -
v_gene: TRBV7-3
j_gene: TRBJ2-5
d_gene: TRBD2

CDR3aa: CASRKESRLEETQYF
CDR3nt: TGCGCCAGCAGAAAGGAGAGTAGACTAGAAGAGACCCAGTACTTC
abundance: -
v_gene: TRBV5-1
j_gene: TRBJ2-5
d_gene: -

CDR3aa: CANGDRDYGYTF
CDR3nt: TGTGCCAACGGGGACAGGGACTACGGCTACACCTTC
abundance: few
v_gene: TRBV10-3
j_gene: TRBJ1-2
d_gene: TRBD1

CDR3aa: CASSFRQGGEQFF
CDR3nt: TGTGCCAGCAGCTTTCGACAGGGTGGTGAGCAGTTCTTC
abundance: -
v_gene: TRBV13
j_gene: TRBJ2-1
d_gene: TRBD1

CDR3aa: CASSLRSTPNTGELFF
CDR3nt: TGTGCCAGCAGCTTGAGGTCAACCCCGAACACCGGGGAGCTGTTTTTT
abundance: -
v_gene: TRBV7-7
j_gene: TRBJ2-2
d_gene: -

CDR3aa: CATSRERGQPQHF
CDR3nt: TGTGCCACCAGCAGAGAACGGGGTCAGCCCCAGCATTTT
abundance: -
v_gene: TRBV15
j_gene: TRBJ1-5
d_gene: -

CDR3aa: CASSSRPSSYNEQFF
CDR3nt: TGCGCCAGCAGCTCCCGACCCTCCTCCTACAATGAGCAGTTCTTC
abundance: -
v_gene: TRBV5-1
j_gene: TRBJ2-1
d_gene: -

CDR3aa: CASSVDGVLNNEQFF
CDR3nt: TGTGCCAGCAGCGTAGACGGCGTCTTAAACAATGAGCAGTTCTTC
abundance: -
v_gene: TRBV9
j_gene: TRBJ2-1
d_gene: -

CDR3aa: CAWSSTTPGQITDTQYF
CDR3nt: TGTGCCTGGAGTAGCACGACTCCGGGACAGATCACAGATACGCAGTATTTT
abundance: -
v_gene: TRBV30
j_gene: TRBJ2-3
d_gene: TRBD1

CDR3aa: CASSDTGQGLKYF
CDR3nt: TGTGCCAGCAGTGACACTGGCCAGGGGCTAAAGTACTTC
abundance: -
v_gene: TRBV2
j_gene: TRBJ2-7
d_gene: -

CDR3aa: CASKAGEDYGYTF
CDR3nt: TGTGCCAGCAAGGCAGGGGAGGACTATGGCTACACCTTC
abundance: -
v_gene: TRBV2
j_gene: TRBJ1-2
d_gene: -

CDR3aa: CASSEGVQMELFF
CDR3nt: TGCGCCAGCAGCGAGGGGGTACAGATGGAGCTGTTTTTT
abundance: -
v_gene: TRBV10-1
j_gene: TRBJ2-2
d_gene: -

CDR3aa: CASSRLTGPYNEQFF
CDR3nt: TGTGCCAGCAGCCGCCTGACGGGCCCCTACAATGAGCAGTTCTTC
abundance: -
v_gene: TRBV7-9
j_gene: TRBJ2-1
d_gene: -

CDR3aa: CAISGLEGGYTF
CDR3nt: TGTGCCATCAGTGGGTTGGAGGGAGGCTACACCTTC
abundance: -
v_gene: TRBV10-3
j_gene: TRBJ1-2
d_gene: -

CDR3aa: CASSLSRAETQYF
CDR3nt: TGTGCCAGCAGTTTGAGCCGGGCGGAAACGCAGTACTTC
abundance: -
v_gene: TRBV27
j_gene: TRBJ2-7
d_gene: -

CDR3aa: CASGSGTERGTQYF
CDR3nt: TGTGCTAGTGGTTCCGGGACGGAAAGAGGGACCCAGTACTTC
abundance: -
v_gene: TRBV12-5
j_gene: TRBJ2-5
d_gene: -

CDR3aa: CAISESRESGYTF
CDR3nt: TGTGCCATCAGTGAGAGCAGGGAAAGTGGCTACACCTTC
abundance: -
v_gene: TRBV10-3
j_gene: TRBJ1-2
d_gene: -

CDR3aa: CASSPPVSGRSYEQYF
CDR3nt: TGCGCCAGCAGCCCTCCAGTTAGCGGTAGATCCTACGAGCAGTACTTC
abundance: -
v_gene: TRBV4-1
j_gene: TRBJ2-7
d_gene: -

CDR3aa: CASSLTGTGPYEQYF
CDR3nt: TGTGCCAGCAGCTTGACCGGGACAGGGCCCTACGAGCAGTACTTC
abundance: once
v_gene: TRBV5-5
j_gene: TRBJ2-7
d_gene: TRBD1

CDR3aa: CATSTLASGNTDTQYF
CDR3nt: TGTGCCACCAGCACCTTAGCTAGCGGGAACACCGATACGCAGTATTTT
abundance: -
v_gene: TRBV15
j_gene: TRBJ2-3
d_gene: TRBD2